These 6 T cell receptor beta chains came from one sample sequenced in a study of blood T cell repertoires in COVID-19. Some clones are missing from TCRdb's copy, which holds only in-frame ones; the method was immunoSEQ multiplex PCR. The data hold about 55,000 clones, with approximately 91% observed a single time. The sequenced sample consisted of peripheral blood. The receptors stem from a man aged 55-75 years with active COVID-19.

The CDR3: CAISESAGGGTDTQYF. CDR3 coding DNA: TGTGCCATCAGTGAGTCTGCGGGAGGGGGCACAGATACGCAGTATTTT. The chain links TRBV10-3 to TRBJ2-3, with TRBD2 matching 9 bases. The CDR3 extends over 16 amino acids. Germline V CDR1 and CDR2: ENHRY, SYGVKD. The junction had 2 bases not matched to a gene; V was cut back by 0 bases and J by 1 base.

This chain links TRBV18 with TRBJ2-1, with 7 bases lining up with TRBD2. Germline V gene data show CDR1 as KGHSH and CDR2 as LQKENI. J gave up 5 bases and V 1 base, and 8 bases lay outside the gene matches. This CDR3 is built from 16 residues. For the CDR3, the DNA is TGTGCCAGCTCACCACTGATGGGACTAAGGAACAATGAGCAGTTCTTC. Its protein is CASSPLMGLRNNEQFF.

The rearrangement links TRBV19 to TRBJ1-2; the D gene is possibly TRBD1 (5 bases). The CDR3 is 15 residues long. Germline V gene data show CDR1 as LNHDA and CDR2 as SQIVND (reference sequence). V lost 4 bases and J lost 4, with 16 bases in between. CDR3 coding DNA: TGTGCCAGTAGTACTACCCCGACAGCCTCCTATGGCTACACCTTC. As protein: CASSTTPTASYGYTF.

The CDR3 sequence is CASRDSIYGYTF. CDR3 bases: TGTGCCAGCAGGGACAGTATCTATGGCTACACCTTC. V and J are TRBV12-3 or TRBV12-4 and TRBJ1-2; weak D call: TRBD1 (6 bases). Trimming stripped 6 bases from V and 4 bases from J, with 9 bases between. The CDR3 runs 12 residues.

J is TRBJ2-5 and V is TRBV5-1; maybe TRBD2 (5 bases). The V gene's germline CDR1 is SGHRS and CDR2 YFSETQ. Trimming pared 4 bases from V and 5 bases from J, leaving 15 bases between. There are 14 residues in the CDR3. The CDR3 DNA is TGCGCCAGCAGCCCCCCCGGGATAGGGGAGACCCAGTACTTC. Protein: CASSPPGIGETQYF.

The V and J genes are TRBV5-1 and TRBJ2-7; D is undetermined. Trimming stripped 1 base from V and 2 bases from J, with 16 bases between. The CDR3 is 16 residues long. Germline V gene sequence: CDR1 SGHRS, CDR2 YFSETQ. For the CDR3, the DNA is TGCGCCAGCAGCTTGTTCCCAACCGACTCTACCTACGAGCAGTACTTC. Translated, it gives CASSLFPTDSTYEQYF.